The sequence of this T cell receptor (beta chain) was determined in a study of shared clonotypes between healthy human individuals. CD45RO-negative CD8 cells positively selected for CCR7 made up the naive population, which excluded terminally differentiated effector memory CD45RA+ cells. Free of recent acute infections or vaccinations, the donors were healthy HIV-negative adults. Across several immunoSEQ plates, the genomic DNA of each subset was split evenly. Profiling relied on immunoSEQ multiplex PCR, and the TCRdb table lists in-frame clones only, not all of them. The sample has 2 million to 2.5 million clones; approximately 94% are singletons. The sequenced sample was naive CD8+ T cells sorted from blood. This clonotype was sampled from a man aged 18 to 30 in good health.

The CDR3 sequence is CAWSSVYEQYF. The CDR3 nucleotides are TGTGCCTGGAGTTCAGTTTACGAGCAGTACTTC. This chain joins TRBV30 and TRBJ2-7; D is unclear. The germline CDR1 and CDR2 sequences are GTSNPN and SVGIG (reference sequence). This CDR3 contains 11 residues. Trimming removed 2 bases at V and 4 bases at J, with 6 bases between.